This TCR beta chain is from a study of cytomegalovirus exposure and HLA in healthy donors. The germline gives CDR1 SEHNR, CDR2 FQNEAQ (reference sequence). CDR3 length: 13 residues. V gave up 3 bases and J gave up 0 bases, with 5 bases separating them. With 60 Vbeta and 13 Jbeta primers, the PCR was carried out. Repertoires were generated with immunoSEQ multiplex PCR, while TCRdb's copy carries only in-frame clones and drops some. Found here are over 150,000 clones, around three quarters of them singletons; the top ten hold 3% to 4%. The sample comprised PBMCs. The sequence came from a woman in her forties in good health and CMV-seronegative. The V and J genes are TRBV7-9 and TRBJ1-2; D gene ambiguous. This CDR3 is CASSFGANYGYTF. DNA of the CDR3: TGTGCCAGCAGCTTCGGGGCTAACTATGGCTACACCTTC. The variable domain in full, completed from reference TRBV7-9 and TRBJ1-2, reads DTGVSQNPRHKITKRGQNVTFRCDPISEHNRLYWYRQTLGQGPEFLTYFQNEAQLEKSRLLSDRFSAERPKGSFSTLEIQRTEQGDSAMYLCASSFGANYGYTFGSGTRLTVV.